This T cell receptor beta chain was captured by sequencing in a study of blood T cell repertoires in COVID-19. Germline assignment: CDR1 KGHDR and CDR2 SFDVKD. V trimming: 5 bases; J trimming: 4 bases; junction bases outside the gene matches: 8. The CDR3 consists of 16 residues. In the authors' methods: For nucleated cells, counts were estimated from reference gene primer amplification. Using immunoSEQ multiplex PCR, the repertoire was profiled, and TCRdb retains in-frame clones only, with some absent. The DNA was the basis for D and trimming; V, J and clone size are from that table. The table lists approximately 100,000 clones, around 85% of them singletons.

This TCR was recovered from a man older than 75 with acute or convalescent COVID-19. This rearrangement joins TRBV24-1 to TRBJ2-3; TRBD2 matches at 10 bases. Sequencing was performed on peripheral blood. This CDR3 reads CATSGASGRNSDTQYF. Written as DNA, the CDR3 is TGTGCCACCAGTGGGGCTAGCGGGAGAAACTCAGATACGCAGTATTTT.